This T cell receptor (beta chain) was observed in a study of blood T cell repertoires in COVID-19. About the research overall: Samples came from the United States, Italy and Spain, spanning acute and convalescent COVID-19. Sources were T cells, B-cell-depleted T cells, or PBMCs; the material itself was cDNA or gDNA.

V shed 9 bases, J shed 3 bases, and the junction held 3 bases outside the gene matches. CDR3 length: 13 amino acids. The germline CDR1 and CDR2 sequences are KGHDR and SFDVKD. Original methodology: Researchers report that nucleated cell counts were estimated from reference gene primer amplification. Some clones are missing from TCRdb's copy, which holds only in-frame ones; the method was immunoSEQ multiplex PCR. Clone size and V and J calls were adopted from that table, with D and trimming inferred from the DNA. The table includes 70,000 to 90,000 clones, roughly 80% detected once. The rearrangement links TRBV24-1 to TRBJ1-1; 10 bases map to TRBD1. The receptor comes from a man in his sixties or seventies with acute or convalescent COVID-19. Material: peripheral blood. The CDR3 nucleotides are TGTGCCACCCGACAGGGGGCGTACACTGAAGCTTTCTTT. Protein: CATRQGAYTEAFF.